The 13 T cell receptor beta chains given below trace back to one sample, sequenced in a study of blood T cells in healthy people across ages. With a J-beta primer mix and a sample-barcoded 5' primer, a second PCR ran 7 to 11 cycles. TCRdb re-called the 5' RACE reads through MiXCR, storing one row per CDR3 protein. The sample contains roughly 1,700,000 distinct CDR3 sequences, 25% to 30% of which appear only once. The sequenced material came from blood. All receptors come from a woman in her 30s in good health.

The chain has TRBV27 and TRBJ1-2; D remains unclear. CDR3 length: 17 amino acids. Germline assignment: CDR1 MNHEY and CDR2 SMNVEV (reference sequence). V gave up 3 bases and J gave up 0 bases, with 17 bases separating them. The CDR3 sequence is CASSFSPHQDANYGYTF. For the CDR3, the DNA is TGTGCCAGCAGTTTCTCCCCCCACCAGGACGCTAACTATGGCTACACCTTC.

As concerns this clonotype: The final CDR3 position lacks the conserved phenylalanine or tryptophan, pointing to a likely read error. The DNA is left out, because the CDR3 cannot be placed on it with certainty; the CDR3 is given as TCRdb lists it. The V and J genes are TRBV6-5 and TRBJ2-3; TRBD1 was called by the table and not checked on the DNA. The CDR3 spans 15 residues, counting both ends. From germline, CDR1 is MNHEY and CDR2 SVGAGI. CDR3 residues: CASIPDWGARGTQDL.

Points on this clonotype: A read error may explain this, as a much larger clone is one base away. The V gene is TRBV6-5, the J gene TRBJ2-1; the match to TRBD1 covers 8 bases. Germline loops: CDR1 MNHEY, CDR2 SVGAGI. CDR3 length: 14 amino acids. With 7 bases clipped from V and 10 bases from J, the junction kept 12 bases outside the gene matches. Written as DNA, the CDR3 is TGTGCCAGCACCTTCGGACAGGGCTCCTACGAGCAGTTCTTC. Its translation: CASTFGQGSYEQFF.

This clonotype was found a few times. In nucleotides, the CDR3 is TGTGCCAGCAGTTATCTCGTAAACACTGAAGCTTTCTTT. This codes for CASSYLVNTEAFF. The V and J genes are TRBV6-6 and TRBJ1-1; D remains ambiguous. The CDR3 contains 13 residues. V was shortened by 3 bases and J by 2 bases, with 7 bases between the two germline ends. CDR1 is MNHNY and CDR2 is SVGAGI in the germline V gene (reference sequence).

There are many counts of this clonotype. V is TRBV20-1 and J is TRBJ2-7, with 8 bases aligning to TRBD2. Germline-derived CDR1 and CDR2 are DFQATT and SNEGSKA (reference sequence). CDR3 length: 14 amino acids. V trimming: 5 bases; J trimming: 1 base; junction bases outside the gene matches: 7. CDR3 loop: CSAQMASGSYEQYF. Here the CDR3 DNA reads TGCAGTGCTCAGATGGCTAGCGGGTCCTACGAGCAGTACTTC.

Regarding this clonotype: The junction shows a germline mismatch at one end, possibly a read error. The gene calls are TRBV12-3 or TRBV12-4 and TRBJ2-3, with 7 nucleotides matching TRBD2. The CDR3 loop spans 16 amino acids. The CDR3 region is CASSVGQRDSTNTQYF. For the CDR3, the DNA is TGTGCCAGCAGTGTAGGCCAGCGGGATAGCACAAATACGCAGTATTTT.

The V gene is TRBV3-1, the J gene TRBJ1-4; D remains unclear. Germline assignment: CDR1 LGHDT and CDR2 YNNKEL (reference sequence). Trimming removed 6 bases at V and 11 bases at J, with 22 bases between. The CDR3 spans 15 residues. The CDR3 coding sequence is TGTGCCAGCAGTCAGGACCGCCGCCGAGACGTCAAACTGTTTTTT. It specifies CASSQDRRRDVKLFF.

The gene calls are TRBV2 and TRBJ2-4; D gene unclear. Germline lookup yields CDR1 SNHLY and CDR2 FYNNEI. V was trimmed by 3 bases and J by 13 bases, leaving 10 bases between them. The CDR3 sequence is 11 residues long. CDR3: CASSEVQKQYF. CDR3 DNA: TGTGCCAGCAGTGAGGTCCAAAAGCAGTACTTC. Full variable domain (outside the CDR3, taken from reference TRBV2 and TRBJ2-4): EPEVTQTPSHQVTQMGQEVILRCVPISNHLYFYWYRQILGQKVEFLVSFYNNEISEKSEIFDDQFSVERPDGSNFTLKIRSTKLEDSAMYFCASSEVQKQYFGAGTRLSVL.

This clonotype has ten or more counts. This chain connects TRBV5-1 to TRBJ2-7; tentatively, D is TRBD2 (5 bases). This CDR3 is 13 amino acids long. Deletions cut 4 bases from V and 2 bases from J, with 10 bases between. Germline CDR1 is SGHRS and CDR2 is YFSETQ. The CDR3 bases are TGCGCCAGCAGCATCGGGGTTCCCTACGAGCAGTACTTC. Amino acids: CASSIGVPYEQYF.

This clonotype was seen a handful of times. The chain joins TRBV12-3 or TRBV12-4 to TRBJ2-1; 9 bases match TRBD2. V lost 6 bases and J lost 7; bases outside the gene matches: 10. The CDR3 contains 15 residues. This chain's CDR3 is CASSPAGGPGNEQFF. The CDR3 coding sequence is TGTGCCAGCAGCCCCGCGGGGGGGCCCGGTAATGAGCAGTTCTTC.

About this clonotype: Likely a read error: the CDR3 ends without its conserved phenylalanine or tryptophan. The CDR3 here is CASSTGRNYGYTV. The DNA of the CDR3 is TGTGCCAGCAGCACGGGACGGAACTATGGCTACACCGTC. The V gene is TRBV7-2, the J gene TRBJ1-2; D perhaps matches TRBD1 (5 bases). The CDR3 loop spans 13 amino acids. Germline assignment: CDR1 SGHTA and CDR2 FQGNSA. V lost 5 bases and J lost 2, with 9 bases in between.

The J gene is TRBJ1-5, the V gene TRBV27; D gene unclear. V gave up 2 bases and J gave up 8 bases, with 10 bases separating them. CDR1 MNHEY and CDR2 SMNVEV come from the germline V gene (reference sequence). This CDR3 is built from 13 residues. The CDR3 coding sequence is TGTGCCAGCAGTTTAGGGTCCGGGGAGCCCCAGCATTTT. It is translated as CASSLGSGEPQHF.

This clonotype occurred a few times. The chain recombines TRBV18 with TRBJ1-5; possible D gene TRBD1, 6 bases. Germline lookup yields CDR1 KGHSH and CDR2 LQKENI. V lost 3 bases to trimming and J lost 2 bases, with 14 bases between them. This CDR3 has 16 amino acids. CDR3 nucleotides: TGTGCCAGCTCACCGAGGGGGGGTTCGGGCAATCAGCCCCAGCATTTT. It yields the protein CASSPRGGSGNQPQHF.